Listed here are 29 T cell receptor beta chains from one sample, sequenced in a study of control samples from healthy donors and cancer patients. Only in-frame clones appear in the TCRdb table, and some are missing; sequencing was by immunoSEQ multiplex PCR. Here the sample spans roughly 100,000 clones, 80% to 90% being singletons. Sequencing was carried out using blood. Every receptor here comes from a man aged 25 to 45 in good health.

This chain uses TRBV6-5 with TRBJ2-1; TRBD1 is a possible D gene (6 bases). Between the trimmed V and J ends, which lost 5 bases and 7 bases, there was a span of 12 bases. Germline loops: CDR1 MNHEY, CDR2 SVGAGI. The CDR3 sequence is 13 residues long. CDR3 sequence reads: CASSSRGRNEQFF. CDR3 DNA sequence: TGTGCCAGCAGTAGCAGGGGAAGGAATGAGCAGTTCTTC.

The chain uses TRBV4-1 and TRBJ2-7; 13 bases match TRBD2. Germline CDR1 and CDR2: MGHRA and YSYEKL. The CDR3 is made up of 17 amino acids. The V gene end was trimmed by 1 base and the J gene end by 5 bases; junction bases not matched to a gene: 8. The CDR3 sequence: CASSQGGLAGARHEQYF. The CDR3 nucleotides are TGCGCCAGCAGCCAAGGAGGACTAGCGGGAGCTCGCCACGAGCAGTACTTC.

The CDR3 bases are TGCGCCAGCAGCTTTTCGGGCGATGAGCAGTTCTTC. Protein product: CASSFSGDEQFF. The chain carries TRBV5-1 and TRBJ2-1, with D hard to call. Germline lookup yields CDR1 SGHRS and CDR2 YFSETQ. The CDR3 totals 12 residues. Between the trimmed V and J ends, which lost 2 bases and 8 bases, there was a span of 8 bases.

As concerns this clone: The sample carries other DNA sequences with the same CDR3. The chain employs TRBV27 and TRBJ1-4; the D is unclear. V lost 3 bases and J lost 0, with 8 bases in between. This CDR3 contains 15 residues. Germline V CDR1 and CDR2: MNHEY, SMNVEV (reference sequence). The DNA of the CDR3 is TGTGCCAGCAGTTTGCGACGGGCAACTAATGAAAAACTGTTTTTT. Translated, it gives CASSLRRATNEKLFF.

The chain recombines TRBV28 with TRBJ2-7; D gene unclear. V lost 2 bases and J 2 bases, leaving 10 bases between the germline ends. Germline-derived CDR1 and CDR2 are MDHEN and SYDVKM. This CDR3 contains 14 residues. DNA for the CDR3: TGTGCCAGCAGTTTAGACGGAGCTACCTACGAGCAGTACTTC. Translated, it gives CASSLDGATYEQYF.

The chain uses TRBV7-8 and TRBJ2-5; TRBD2 might be the D (7 bases). CDR3 length: 19 residues. Trimming cost V 4 bases and J 1 base, with 25 bases left between them. Germline V CDR1 and CDR2: SGHVS, FQNEAQ. The CDR3, as DNA: TGTGCCAGCAGCTCGATAAGGTCTGGTACGGGGGGCTTCCAAGAGACCCAGTACTTC. Encoded protein: CASSSIRSGTGGFQETQYF.

The chain carries TRBV27 and TRBJ2-1, with D perhaps assigned TRBD1 or TRBD2 (5 bases each). The length of the CDR3 is 15 residues. Germline CDR1 MNHEY, CDR2 SMNVEV (reference sequence). V lost 1 base to trimming and J lost 5 bases, with 12 bases between them. The CDR3 DNA sequence: TGTGCCAGCAGTTTATACTCGGGGACCAACAATGAGCAGTTCTTC. This translates into CASSLYSGTNNEQFF.

This clone was picked up a small number of times. This chain links TRBV29-1 with TRBJ1-2, with 12 bases matching TRBD1. The CDR3 runs 14 residues. V dropped 7 bases and J dropped 5; count of bases not matched to a gene: 8. Germline loops: CDR1 SQVTM, CDR2 ANQGSEA. In nucleotides, the CDR3 is TGCAGCGCCGGGACAGGGGGCATTGGATATGGCTACACCTTC. Residues: CSAGTGGIGYGYTF.

The rearrangement uses TRBV30 and TRBJ2-2; no firm D call. Trimming pared 0 bases from V and 3 bases from J, leaving 5 bases between. CDR3 length: 13 residues. Germline V gene data show CDR1 as GTSNPN and CDR2 as SVGIG (reference sequence). CDR3 sequence reads: CAWSVQDTGELFF. The DNA for the CDR3 is TGTGCCTGGAGTGTACAAGACACCGGGGAGCTGTTTTTT.

This chain uses TRBV12-3 or TRBV12-4 with TRBJ1-6; D unclear. The V end lost 10 bases, the J end lost 14 bases, and 15 bases lay between the germline ends. This CDR3 has 11 residues. CDR3 DNA: TGTGCCACCCGGGGTGGGAGGGCCCTCCACTTT. Translation gives CATRGGRALHF.

The rearrangement links TRBV5-4 to TRBJ1-2, with 7 positions matching TRBD1. CDR1 and CDR2 from the germline V gene are SGHNT and YYREEE (reference sequence). The CDR3 is 15 amino acids. The J segment lost 2 bases and the V segment lost 2 bases, leaving 6 bases of the junction unmatched. CDR3 DNA sequence: TGTGCCAGCAGCTTTCCGGGACAGTTAAACTATGGCTACACCTTC. This sequence encodes CASSFPGQLNYGYTF.

The gene calls are TRBV6-2 or TRBV6-3 and TRBJ1-3, with 9 positions matching TRBD1. V dropped 2 bases and J dropped 4; count of bases not matched to a gene: 6. The CDR3 sequence is 16 residues long. The germline CDR1 and CDR2 sequences are MNHEY and SVGEGT. This CDR3 is CASSYLGTGYGNTIYF. CDR3 in DNA: TGTGCCAGCAGTTACCTCGGGACAGGGTACGGAAACACCATATATTTT.

The chain recombines TRBV7-2 with TRBJ2-2; D is ambiguous. CDR3 size: 13 residues. V was trimmed by 5 bases and J by 6 bases, leaving 10 bases between them. Germline CDR1 and CDR2: SGHTA and FQGNSA. The CDR3 loop is CASSPNYAGELFF. The CDR3 DNA is TGTGCCAGCAGCCCCAATTACGCCGGGGAGCTGTTTTTT.

The V gene is TRBV6-5, the J gene TRBJ1-1, with D hard to call. Trimming left V 6 bases short and J 7 bases short, with 12 bases between. The CDR3 runs to 12 residues. Germline CDR1 is MNHEY and CDR2 is SVGAGI. CDR3 protein: CASRRGINEAFF. In nucleotides, the CDR3 is TGTGCCAGCAGAAGAGGAATTAATGAAGCTTTCTTT.

The J gene is TRBJ1-4, the V gene TRBV20-1; D unclear. The CDR3 contains 10 residues. Germline CDR1 DFQATT, CDR2 SNEGSKA (reference sequence). V was shortened by 3 bases and J by 8 bases, with 4 bases between the two germline ends. In DNA form, the CDR3 reads TGCAGTGCTAGTCACGAAAAACTGTTTTTT. Protein sequence: CSASHEKLFF.

The table lists this clone with a count of one. This rearrangement joins TRBV30 to TRBJ1-1; D gene uncertain. The CDR3 extends over 13 amino acids. CDR1 is GTSNPN and CDR2 is SVGIG in the germline V gene (reference sequence). The V end lost 0 bases, the J end lost 3 bases, and 8 bases lay between the germline ends. The CDR3 loop is CAWSVRTDTEAFF. DNA of the CDR3: TGTGCCTGGAGTGTACGGACGGACACTGAAGCTTTCTTT. The complete variable domain, with remaining parts taken from reference TRBV30 and TRBJ1-1, reads SQTIHQWPATLVQPVGSPLSLECTVEGTSNPNLYWYRQAAGRGLQLLFYSVGIGQISSEVPQNLSASRPQDRQFILSSKKLLLSDSGFYLCAWSVRTDTEAFFGQGTRLTVV.

There are a few counts of this clone. CDR3 in DNA: TGTGCCAGCAGCTCGGGACTGGCAAGCACAGATACGCAGTATTTT. Translated: CASSSGLASTDTQYF. This rearrangement joins TRBV11-2 to TRBJ2-3; D is possibly TRBD2 (6 bases). The length of the CDR3 is 15 residues. Trimming shortened V by 4 bases and J by 0 bases, and 11 bases separated the two germline ends. CDR1 is SGHAT and CDR2 is FQNNGV in the germline V gene.

The genes are TRBV29-1 and TRBJ1-2; no clear D. This CDR3 is 14 amino acids long. Germline V lookup: CDR1 SQVTM, CDR2 ANQGSEA. Trimming left V 4 bases short and J 4 bases short, with 16 bases between. The CDR3, as DNA: TGCAGCGTTGTTAAAGGTGGGGAGGGCTATGGCTACACCTTC. Translating it yields CSVVKGGEGYGYTF. The full variable domain, with the rest looked up from reference TRBV29-1 and TRBJ1-2, is SAVISQKPSRDICQRGTSLTIQCQVDSQVTMMFWYRQQPGQSLTLIATANQGSEATYESGFVIDKFPISRPNLTFSTLTVSNMSPEDSSIYLCSVVKGGEGYGYTFGSGTRLTVV.

This chain links TRBV5-6 with TRBJ2-5, with 14 bases aligning to TRBD2. The CDR3 runs to 17 residues. Trimming took 6 bases from V and 4 from J; bases not matched to a gene: 11. From germline, CDR1 is SGHDT and CDR2 YYEEEE. The DNA of the CDR3 is TGTGCCAGCACCTTTGGGGGACTAGCGGGAGCATCAGAGACCCAGTACTTC. It is translated as CASTFGGLAGASETQYF.

The chain carries TRBV19 and TRBJ1-1, with D unresolved. Germline CDR1 LNHDA, CDR2 SQIVND (reference sequence). CDR3 size: 14 residues. Trimming cost V 8 bases and J 3 bases, with 16 bases left between them. The CDR3 reads CASFGVPPHTEAFF. CDR3 nucleotide sequence: TGTGCCAGTTTCGGGGTCCCTCCGCACACTGAAGCTTTCTTT.

The rearrangement uses TRBV7-6 and TRBJ2-7; 7 bases match TRBD2. Losses at the gene ends were 5 bases for V and 6 bases for J; bases not matched to a gene: 13. In germline, CDR1 is SGHVS, CDR2 FNYEAQ. The CDR3 runs to 15 residues. The CDR3 coding sequence is TGTGCCAGCAGCCGTATGGGGACTAATTCCGGCGAGCAGTACTTC. Translated: CASSRMGTNSGEQYF.

The rearrangement uses TRBV28 and TRBJ2-3, with 9 positions matching TRBD2. The J segment lost 4 bases and the V segment lost 3 bases, leaving 17 bases of the junction unmatched. Per the germline V gene, CDR1 is MDHEN and CDR2 is SYDVKM. The CDR3 is 19 amino acids. In nucleotides, the CDR3 is TGTGCCAGCAGTTTGTTGGGCGGTGGTGAGCGGGAGGTCGCAGATACGCAGTATTTT. It specifies CASSLLGGGEREVADTQYF.

The chain couples TRBV5-1 to TRBJ2-3; no definite D call. The CDR3 spans 14 residues. The germline V and J ends were trimmed by 1 base and 4 bases, with 10 bases remaining between them. Germline CDR1 SGHRS, CDR2 YFSETQ. The CDR3 sequence is CASSLIRAADTQYF. The CDR3 bases are TGCGCCAGCAGCTTGATAAGGGCTGCAGATACGCAGTATTTT.

The gene calls are TRBV3-1 (or the pseudogene TRBV3-2) and TRBJ2-1; the D gene is possibly TRBD2 (6 bases). The V gene lost 0 bases and the J gene lost 5 bases, with 14 bases spanning the gap. The length of the CDR3 is 16 residues. Germline V gene sequence: CDR1 LGHDT, CDR2 YNNKEL (reference sequence). This CDR3 reads CASSQDRAGPNNEQFF. For the CDR3, the DNA is TGTGCCAGCAGCCAAGATCGGGCGGGACCCAACAATGAGCAGTTCTTC.

The chain has TRBV19 and TRBJ1-1; D may be TRBD1 (5 bases). The CDR3 is made up of 14 amino acids. CDR1 is LNHDA, CDR2 SQIVND, per germline (reference sequence). The germline V and J ends were trimmed by 5 bases and 1 base, with 11 bases remaining between them. The CDR3 coding sequence is TGTGCCAGTAGTGACAGTTGGTCGAACACTGAAGCTTTCTTT. Amino acids: CASSDSWSNTEAFF. Full variable domain (remainder filled in from reference TRBV19 and TRBJ1-1): DGGITQSPKYLFRKEGQNVTLSCEQNLNHDAMYWYRQDPGQGLRLIYYSQIVNDFQKGDIAEGYSVSREKKESFPLTVTSAQKNPTAFYLCASSDSWSNTEAFFGQGTRLTVV.

The chain is built from TRBV6-1 and TRBJ2-3, with TRBD2 identical over 12 bases. CDR1 and CDR2 from the germline V gene are MNHNS and SASEGT. V was pared by 3 bases and J by 1 base, with 5 bases of the junction left unmatched. The CDR3 sequence is 17 residues long. CDR3 sequence (DNA): TGTGCCAGCAGTGATCTAGCGGGAGGGCCCGGCACAGATACGCAGTATTTT. It is translated as CASSDLAGGPGTDTQYF.

The rearrangement uses TRBV7-6 and TRBJ1-6; D unresolved. The length of the CDR3 is 13 residues. Germline V CDR1 and CDR2: SGHVS, FNYEAQ. The V end was cut by 7 bases, the J end by 9 bases, with 13 bases between. CDR3 in DNA: TGTGCCAGCACTCTAGCGGGTGGTTCACCCCTCCACTTT. Amino acids: CASTLAGGSPLHF.

The CDR3, as DNA: TGTGCCAGCCGAAAGGGGTTGCCGGCAGATACGCAGTATTTT. It translates to CASRKGLPADTQYF. The chain uses TRBV7-8 and TRBJ2-3, with D possibly matching TRBD1 (5 bases). The CDR3 is 14 residues long. With 8 bases removed from V and 4 bases from J, the gap between germline ends came to 16 bases. Germline lookup yields CDR1 SGHVS and CDR2 FQNEAQ. The complete variable domain, with remaining parts taken from reference TRBV7-8 and TRBJ2-3, reads GAGVSQSPRYKVAKRGQDVALRCDPISGHVSLFWYQQALGQGPEFLTYFQNEAQLDKSGLPSDRFFAERPEGSVSTLKIQRTQQEDSAVYLCASRKGLPADTQYFGPGTRLTVL.

The chain carries TRBV11-1 and TRBJ2-5; 7 bases are a match to TRBD2. Germline CDR1 SGHAT, CDR2 FQDESV (reference sequence). The length of the CDR3 is 15 residues. V was pared by 1 base and J by 7 bases, with 9 bases of the junction left unmatched. The CDR3, as DNA: TGTGCCAGCAGCTTAGATGGCCAAACGGGGGGGACCCAGTACTTC. It codes for CASSLDGQTGGTQYF.